What follows is one T cell receptor beta chain and its context. Its antigen is unidentified. The V gene's germline CDR1 is SGHRS and CDR2 YFSETQ. There are 11 residues in the CDR3. The junction had 5 bases not matched to a gene; V was cut back by 3 bases and J by 16 bases. This entry comes from a study of cytomegalovirus exposure and HLA in healthy donors. Study-level results: It was 164 TCR beta chains that were listed as cytomegalovirus-associated. Specific recognition of CMV antigens was confirmed in vitro for a few chains (all CMV-associated).

Clones were read by immunoSEQ multiplex PCR, and TCRdb kept only the in-frame ones, dropping some. Of 90,000 to 150,000 clones listed, roughly 90% are singletons. This sequence was found in a young woman in good health and CMV-seropositive. Material for sequencing was PBMCs. The chain couples TRBV5-1 to TRBJ2-4; 9 bases match TRBD1. CDR3 bases: TGCGCCAGCAGCTCACAGGGGGCCCTCTACTTC. Translated: CASSSQGALYF.